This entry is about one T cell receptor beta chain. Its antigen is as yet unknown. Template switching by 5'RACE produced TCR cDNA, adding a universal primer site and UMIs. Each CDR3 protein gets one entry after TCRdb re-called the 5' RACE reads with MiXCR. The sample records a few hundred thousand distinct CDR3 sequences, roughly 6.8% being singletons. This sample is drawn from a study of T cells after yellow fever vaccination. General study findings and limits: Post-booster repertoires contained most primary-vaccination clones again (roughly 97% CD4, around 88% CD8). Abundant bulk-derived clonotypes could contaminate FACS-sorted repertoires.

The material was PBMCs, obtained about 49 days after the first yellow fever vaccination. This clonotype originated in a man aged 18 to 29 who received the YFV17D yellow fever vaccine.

CDR3 DNA sequence: TGTGCCAGCAGTTTAGCGAGGGACGTCCCCACAGATACGCAGTATTTT. It encodes CASSLARDVPTDTQYF. The J gene is TRBJ2-3, the V gene TRBV12-3 or TRBV12-4, with D perhaps matching TRBD1 or TRBD2 (5 bases each). V lost 0 bases to trimming and J lost 2 bases, with 12 bases between them. The CDR3 has 16 residues.